Below are 32 T cell receptor beta chains sequenced from a single sample in a study of blood T cell repertoires in COVID-19. The method was immunoSEQ multiplex PCR; TCRdb's version includes in-frame clones alone and lacks a portion of them. The table lists approximately 160,000 clones, 86% of them singletons, with approximately 7% in the top ten. Material: peripheral blood. The receptors here all came from a man aged 45-65 years with active or convalescent COVID-19.

The rearrangement links TRBV7-2 to TRBJ2-1; 8 nucleotides align to TRBD1. Looked up from germline, CDR1 is SGHTA and CDR2 is FQGNSA. Losses at the gene ends were 1 base for V and 1 base for J; bases not matched to a gene: 0. This CDR3 contains 15 residues. Here the CDR3 DNA reads TGTGCCAGCAGCTTAGGGGACAGGTCCTACAATGAGCAGTTCTTC. Its protein is CASSLGDRSYNEQFF.

The chain carries TRBV19 and TRBJ2-1; a weak D match, TRBD1 (5 bases). Germline V lookup: CDR1 LNHDA, CDR2 SQIVND (reference sequence). Trimming left V 6 bases short and J 1 base short, with 7 bases between. This CDR3 is built from 13 residues. CDR3 amino acids: CASSRVSYNEQFF. The CDR3 DNA reads TGTGCCAGTAGCAGGGTATCCTACAATGAGCAGTTCTTC.

This clone was seen only once. The CDR3 loop reads CASSLVGAREYF. CDR3 coding DNA: TGTGCCAGCAGCTTAGTAGGGGCTAGGGAGTACTTC. The chain employs TRBV7-9 and TRBJ2-7; maybe TRBD1 (5 bases). Trimming removed 1 base at V and 11 bases at J, with 12 bases between. Germline CDR1 SEHNR, CDR2 FQNEAQ (reference sequence). CDR3 length equals 12 residues.

The chain links TRBV2 to TRBJ1-6; D is unresolved. Per the germline V gene, CDR1 is SNHLY and CDR2 is FYNNEI. The CDR3 is 12 residues long. V gave up 11 bases and J gave up 7 bases, with 12 bases separating them. The DNA of the CDR3 is TGTGCCGCCGGTTCGTGGAATTCACCCCTCCACTTT. Translated: CAAGSWNSPLHF.

The genes are TRBV7-2 and TRBJ2-5, with 9 bases identical to TRBD2. CDR3 length: 15 residues. Trimming removed 5 bases from V and 3 bases from J; junction bases left unmatched: 7. CDR1 is SGHTA, CDR2 FQGNSA, per germline. CDR3 sequence (DNA): TGTGCCAGCAGCCCCCTAGCGGGGTTGGAAGAGACCCAGTACTTC. Translated, it gives CASSPLAGLEETQYF.

The chain recombines TRBV18 with TRBJ1-2; TRBD1 might be the D (5 bases). Germline CDR1 KGHSH, CDR2 LQKENI. This CDR3 spans 13 amino acids. Deletions cut 2 bases from V and 2 bases from J, with 6 bases between. CDR3 region: CASSPSGNYGYTF. CDR3 sequence (DNA): TGTGCCAGCTCACCATCAGGGAACTATGGCTACACCTTC.

The chain recombines TRBV7-8 with TRBJ2-1; D may be TRBD2 (6 bases). V was shortened by 3 bases and J by 4 bases, with 13 bases between the two germline ends. CDR3 length equals 15 residues. Germline CDR1 reads SGHVS; CDR2 reads FQNEAQ. The DNA for the CDR3 is TGTGCCAGCAGCTTTAGGTTGGCGGGATACAATGAGCAGTTCTTC. The encoded protein is CASSFRLAGYNEQFF.

The chain carries TRBV6-5 and TRBJ1-2, with D possibly TRBD1 on 6 matching bases. The CDR3 is 15 amino acids. Trimming removed 0 bases from V and 7 bases from J, with 15 bases in between. Per the germline V gene, CDR1 is MNHEY and CDR2 is SVGAGI. CDR3 amino acids: CASSYSGARDAGYTF. DNA for the CDR3: TGTGCCAGCAGTTACTCGGGGGCCAGGGATGCTGGCTACACCTTC.

This rearrangement joins TRBV3-1 (or the pseudogene TRBV3-2) to TRBJ1-2; possible D gene TRBD1, 6 bases. The V end lost 3 bases, the J end lost 0 bases, and 11 bases lay between the germline ends. CDR1 is LGHDT, CDR2 YNNKEL, per germline (reference sequence). The CDR3 covers 15 residues. The CDR3 protein is CASSHPGQPNYGYTF. Written as DNA, the CDR3 is TGTGCCAGCAGCCACCCCGGACAGCCTAACTATGGCTACACCTTC.

This clone came up once. This sequence joins TRBV28 and TRBJ1-1; 7 bases map to TRBD1. J lost 0 bases, V lost 5 bases, and 6 bases had no gene match. This CDR3 contains 15 residues. Per germline, CDR1 MDHEN and CDR2 SYDVKM. This CDR3 is CASSAPTGMNTEAFF. The CDR3 DNA follows: TGTGCCAGCAGTGCACCGACAGGGATGAACACTGAAGCTTTCTTT. The full variable domain, its missing parts supplied by reference TRBV28 and TRBJ1-1, is DVKVTQSSRYLVKRTGEKVFLECVQDMDHENMFWYRQDPGLGLRLIYFSYDVKMKEKGDIPEGYSVSREKKERFSLILESASTNQTSMYLCASSAPTGMNTEAFFGQGTRLTVV.

The CDR3 nucleotides read TGTGCCACTGAGGAGGCAGGGGGCTTGGGCTACACCTTC. Translating it yields CATEEAGGLGYTF. The chain combines TRBV24-1 with TRBJ1-2; 8 bases match TRBD1. The CDR3 is 13 amino acids. Germline-derived CDR1 and CDR2 are KGHDR and SFDVKD. The V and J ends lost 10 bases and 8 bases, in that order; junction bases with no gene match: 11.

V usage is TRBV11-3 and J usage is TRBJ2-7; 13 nucleotides match TRBD2. This CDR3 has 15 residues. J was trimmed by 3 bases and V by 5 bases; bases with no gene match: 4. Germline assignment: CDR1 SGHNT and CDR2 YENEEA. Written as DNA, the CDR3 is TGTGCCAGCAGCCTGAGGACTAGCGGGGGCTACGAGCAGTACTTC. Its protein product is CASSLRTSGGYEQYF.

The chain links TRBV24-1 to TRBJ2-5; a weak D match, TRBD2 (6 bases). V was cut by 6 bases and J by 5 bases, with 24 bases left in between. CDR3 length: 17 amino acids. Germline V gene lookup returns CDR1 KGHDR and CDR2 SFDVKD. The CDR3 region is CATSQGWRDSSTETQYF. The CDR3 DNA reads TGTGCCACCAGTCAAGGGTGGAGGGACTCCTCGACCGAGACCCAGTACTTC.

This clone was observed a single time. V and J are TRBV3-1 (or the pseudogene TRBV3-2) and TRBJ1-2; 7 bases match TRBD1. The V gene's germline CDR1 is LGHDT and CDR2 YNNKEL (reference sequence). V shed 2 bases, J shed 8 bases, and the junction held 5 bases outside the gene matches. This CDR3 has 13 amino acids. The CDR3 here is CASSQTRQGGYTF. The CDR3 DNA is TGTGCCAGCAGCCAAACAAGACAGGGAGGCTACACCTTC.

This chain links TRBV7-4 with TRBJ1-5, with 10 bases lining up with TRBD1. The germline CDR1 and CDR2 sequences are SGHVT and SQSDAQ. The CDR3 loop spans 15 amino acids. With V trimmed by 4 bases and J by 2 bases, 2 bases remained unmatched. CDR3: CASSSTGGRNQPQHF. CDR3 DNA: TGTGCCAGCAGCTCGACAGGGGGCCGCAATCAGCCCCAGCATTTT.

The rearrangement joins TRBV2 to TRBJ1-1, with 8 nucleotides matching TRBD1. Germline-derived CDR1 and CDR2 are SNHLY and FYNNEI. CDR3 length: 14 residues. V was pared by 6 bases and J by 2 bases, with 5 bases of the junction left unmatched. The chain's CDR3 is CASRPGGQNTEAFF. The CDR3 nucleotides read TGTGCCAGCAGACCAGGGGGCCAAAACACTGAAGCTTTCTTT.

CDR3 in amino acids: CASSVVGGRDTGELFF. In nucleotides, the CDR3 is TGTGCCAGCAGCGTAGTCGGGGGAAGGGACACCGGGGAGCTGTTTTTT. J is TRBJ2-2 and V is TRBV9, with D possibly being TRBD2 (6 bases). V gave up 0 bases and J gave up 3 bases, with 12 bases separating them. CDR1 and CDR2 from the germline V gene are SGDLS and YYNGEE. The CDR3 runs to 16 residues.

The chain employs TRBV27 and TRBJ1-2; 7 nucleotides agree with TRBD1. Germline CDR1 is MNHEY and CDR2 is SMNVEV (reference sequence). Trimming removed 8 bases from V and 3 bases from J; junction bases left unmatched: 9. This CDR3 is built from 14 residues. The CDR3 region has the DNA TGTGCCAGCGCGTCGGGCAGGGGGTACTATGGCTACACCTTC. It is translated as CASASGRGYYGYTF.

The genes are TRBV6-1 and TRBJ2-7; 9 bases line up with TRBD2. The CDR3 extends over 16 amino acids. The germline V gene encodes CDR1 MNHNS and CDR2 SASEGT. J gave up 4 bases and V 2 bases, and 9 bases lay outside the gene matches. CDR3 nucleotides: TGTGCCAGCAGTGAATTAGGGCTAGCGGGAACGTACGAGCAGTACTTC. Amino acids: CASSELGLAGTYEQYF.

The genes are TRBV9 and TRBJ2-7, with 9 bases lining up with TRBD2. The V segment lost 0 bases and the J segment 7 bases; nucleotides outside the gene matches: 8. This CDR3 is 15 amino acids long. Germline V gives CDR1 SGDLS, CDR2 YYNGEE. CDR3: CASSVDGGRVGEQYF. CDR3 coding DNA: TGTGCCAGCAGCGTAGATGGCGGGAGGGTCGGGGAGCAGTACTTC.

The chain couples TRBV5-3 to TRBJ1-5; 8 positions match TRBD1. TRBV5-3 is treated as an ORF (open reading frame) with a function not yet certain. The CDR3 contains 13 residues. Trimming cost V 4 bases and J 7 bases; bases outside gene matches: 4. CDR3 in amino acids: CARSLDRAQPQHF. The CDR3, as DNA: TGTGCCAGAAGCCTGGACAGGGCCCAGCCCCAGCATTTT.

This clone has a single count. V gene TRBV29-1 combines with J gene TRBJ2-3; 14 bases align to TRBD2. Germline values: CDR1 SQVTM, CDR2 ANQGSEA. The CDR3 extends over 15 amino acids. The trim removed 5 bases at V and 6 bases at J, leaving 7 bases unmatched. The CDR3 spells CSVLRTSGGRDTQYF. As DNA, the CDR3 is TGCAGCGTTTTAAGGACTAGCGGGGGGAGGGATACGCAGTATTTT.

The J gene is TRBJ2-3, the V gene TRBV2, with a weak D call TRBD1 (6 bases). V lost 6 bases and J 2 bases, leaving 9 bases between the germline ends. The germline gives CDR1 SNHLY, CDR2 FYNNEI. The CDR3 covers 13 residues. Written as DNA, the CDR3 is TGTGCCAGCAGGGGGGACATCACAGATACGCAGTATTTT. Translation gives CASRGDITDTQYF. The full variable domain, in which reference TRBV2 and TRBJ2-3 provide the parts outside the CDR3, is EPEVTQTPSHQVTQMGQEVILRCVPISNHLYFYWYRQILGQKVEFLVSFYNNEISEKSEIFDDQFSVERPDGSNFTLKIRSTKLEDSAMYFCASRGDITDTQYFGPGTRLTVL.

The chain has TRBV7-9 and TRBJ2-2; 9 bases are a match to TRBD1. The CDR3 covers 17 residues. Germline values: CDR1 SEHNR, CDR2 FQNEAQ (reference sequence). Germline trimming cut 6 bases from V and 5 bases from J; bases unmatched to any gene: 13. The CDR3 sequence: CASSSSSGTGTTGELFF. The CDR3 coding sequence is TGTGCCAGCAGTTCCAGCTCCGGGACAGGGACGACCGGGGAGCTGTTTTTT.

This rearrangement joins TRBV10-3 to TRBJ2-5; tentative D call: TRBD1 (6 bases). The CDR3 contains 16 residues. In germline, CDR1 is ENHRY, CDR2 SYGVKD. V lost 3 bases and J 1 base, leaving 15 bases between the germline ends. The CDR3 reads CAISDPTGSGQETQYF. CDR3 DNA sequence: TGTGCCATCAGTGATCCCACAGGGTCAGGCCAAGAGACCCAGTACTTC.

This chain links TRBV24-1 with TRBJ2-3; TRBD1 might be the D (6 bases). The V and J ends lost 0 bases and 5 bases respectively, with 14 bases between them. Germline loops: CDR1 KGHDR, CDR2 SFDVKD. The CDR3 is 16 residues long. The CDR3 sequence: CATSDLYGGRGDTQYF. CDR3 in DNA: TGTGCCACCAGTGATTTGTATGGGGGCAGAGGAGATACGCAGTATTTT.

The chain is built from TRBV3-1 (or the pseudogene TRBV3-2) and TRBJ2-7; 9 nucleotides align to TRBD2. The V segment lost 4 bases and the J segment 2 bases; nucleotides outside the gene matches: 15. The CDR3 is 18 residues long. Germline CDR1 reads LGHDT; CDR2 reads YNNKEL (reference sequence). CDR3 region: CASSPGTPGGGGAYEQYF. CDR3 nucleotide sequence: TGTGCCAGCAGCCCTGGGACGCCGGGCGGCGGGGGGGCCTACGAGCAGTACTTC.

The chain uses TRBV5-6 and TRBJ1-2, with a possible D match to TRBD1 (5 bases). The germline V gene encodes CDR1 SGHDT and CDR2 YYEEEE. V was trimmed by 4 bases and J by 7 bases, leaving 11 bases between them. CDR3 size: 12 residues. This CDR3 reads CASSVSRVGYTF. The DNA of the CDR3 is TGTGCCAGCAGCGTGTCCAGGGTTGGCTACACCTTC.

The CDR3, as DNA: TGTGCCAGCAGTCACAGGGGGAGTAGCGATGAAAAACTGTTTTTT. Translation gives CASSHRGSSDEKLFF. The V and J genes are TRBV7-9 and TRBJ1-4, with 8 bases aligning to TRBD1. J was trimmed by 6 bases and V by 6 bases; bases with no gene match: 9. Germline CDR1 is SEHNR and CDR2 is FQNEAQ (reference sequence). The CDR3 spans 15 residues.

The chain carries TRBV19 and TRBJ2-5; D may be TRBD2 (7 bases). V gave up 1 base and J gave up 4 bases, with 16 bases separating them. The V gene's germline CDR1 is LNHDA and CDR2 SQIVND (reference sequence). The CDR3 sequence is 16 residues long. The CDR3 bases are TGTGCCAGTAGTATAGGTGGGGGGGCCGGTAGAGAGACCCAGTACTTC. Its translation is CASSIGGGAGRETQYF.

This rearrangement joins TRBV3-1 (or the pseudogene TRBV3-2) to TRBJ1-6; 9 bases agree with TRBD1. Germline CDR1 and CDR2: LGHDT and YNNKEL (reference sequence). V lost 5 bases to trimming and J lost 8 bases; unmatched junction nucleotides: 4. The CDR3 contains 14 residues. This CDR3 reads CASSATGGDSPLHF. CDR3 nucleotides: TGTGCCAGCAGCGCAACAGGGGGCGATTCACCCCTCCACTTT.

The chain combines TRBV19 with TRBJ2-1; D possibly corresponds to TRBD1 (6 bases). Trimming stripped 3 bases from V and 0 bases from J, with 21 bases between. Germline V lookup: CDR1 LNHDA, CDR2 SQIVND (reference sequence). The CDR3 sequence is 19 residues long. CDR3 DNA sequence: TGTGCCAGTAGTATGGGACCGAGGGGGTCCCCGAGCTCCTACAATGAGCAGTTCTTC. Protein product: CASSMGPRGSPSSYNEQFF.